This entry describes one T cell receptor beta chain. Its antigen is not yet known. Base qualities are not at hand, and no much larger clone is one base apart. Genomic DNA was extracted with the QIAamp DNA Blood Mini Kit and sent for immunoSEQ repertoire analysis. Multiplex PCR was used to amplify CDR3 regions from a standard amount of genomic DNA template. PCR products were sequenced on an Illumina platform. The source study handled its data this way. Sequences were mapped to a reference, using V, D and J gene definitions from IMGT. To eliminate PCR and sequencing errors, a nearest-neighbor clustering algorithm combined closely related sequences. V, D and J usage was examined in productive unique and total sequences using ImmunoSEQ Analyzer tools along with R version 3.6.1. TCRdb provides this immuneACCESS table in a form limited to in-frame rearrangements. Some clones are lacking; in checked studies, under half of them reflect an unresolved V gene, and why the rest are absent is not known. Clonal size and the V and J genes are those of that table, whereas D and trimming came from the DNA. Here the sample has about 3,600 clones; approximately 90% occur a single time. The ten largest make up 4.3% of the sample.

The sample is drawn from a study of immunodeficiency (dated by TCRdb to 2018 to 2020). For context, the study as a whole: Repertoire analysis was done to look for VDJ recombination defects and oligoclonality.

Broader findings and caveats from the paper: V-J pairing and productive entropy of CD4+ T cells appeared to be similar between patients and controls. Severe oligoclonality, judged by top-100 and total clonotype frequencies, was seen in patient CD8+ but not CD4+ T cells. In the entropy comparisons of patients versus healthy controls, patients were shown as n=3 (open circles), and an effect on thymic development was only suggested as possible.

Before TCR sequencing, CD3+CD4+ T cells were sorted out of fresh PBMCs. Unmatched junction bases come to 6, with V trimmed by 0 bases and J by 5 bases. Its CDR3 holds 14 amino acids, cysteine through phenylalanine. Just CDR3 DNA is preserved here, 42 bases in frame from base 1. The germline V gene encodes CDR1 GTSNPN and CDR2 SVGIG (reference sequence). The sequenced sample was CD4+ T cells from blood. In this chain, TRBV30 is recombined with TRBJ1-2; 7 central nucleotides agree with TRBD1. The clonotype comes from a human donor in good health. The nucleotide sequence is TGTGCCTGGAGTGTACGACAGGGTGGATATGGCTACACCTTC. Translated, it reads CAWSVRQGGYGYTF.